The source of this T cell receptor (beta chain) is a study of spatial heterogeneity in lung cancer. At the level of the study: Across tumor regions, counts of TCR transcripts showed a strong correlation with a T cell module score derived from matched bulk RNA-seq.

Regarding time point: sample taken at primary tumor resection. One entry per CDR3 protein results from TCRdb running MiXCR on the 5' RACE reads. The table shows about 10,000 distinct CDR3 sequences, with 10% to 15% occurring only once. Regarding the study as a whole: For expanded intratumoral alpha and beta TCRs, counts tracked tumor mutation counts.

This CDR3 is 16 amino acids long. Germline V lookup: CDR1 ENHRY, CDR2 SYGVKD. V dropped 7 bases and J dropped 2 bases, with 18 bases sitting between them. Remarks on this clonotype: Its antigen is as yet unknown.

Specimen: lung tumor tissue, collected at surgery. The chain employs TRBV10-3 and TRBJ1-3, with TRBD1 as a possible D gene (5 bases). The TCR comes from a female donor with early-stage non-small cell lung cancer. CDR3 amino acids: CAIIASGAGAGNTIYF. CDR3 coding DNA: TGTGCCATCATCGCTAGCGGGGCGGGCGCTGGAAACACCATATATTTT.